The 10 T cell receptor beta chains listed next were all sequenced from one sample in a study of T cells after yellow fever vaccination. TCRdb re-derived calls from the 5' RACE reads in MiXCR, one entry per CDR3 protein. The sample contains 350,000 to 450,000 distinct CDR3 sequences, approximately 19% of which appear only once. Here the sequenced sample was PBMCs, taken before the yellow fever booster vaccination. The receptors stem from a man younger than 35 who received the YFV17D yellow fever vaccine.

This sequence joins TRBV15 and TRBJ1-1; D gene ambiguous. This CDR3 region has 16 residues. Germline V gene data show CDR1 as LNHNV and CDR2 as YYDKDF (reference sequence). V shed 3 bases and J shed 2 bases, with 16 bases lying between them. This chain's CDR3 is CATSRTNKDVNTEAFF. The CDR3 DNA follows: TGTGCCACCAGCAGGACTAATAAGGACGTTAACACTGAAGCTTTCTTT.

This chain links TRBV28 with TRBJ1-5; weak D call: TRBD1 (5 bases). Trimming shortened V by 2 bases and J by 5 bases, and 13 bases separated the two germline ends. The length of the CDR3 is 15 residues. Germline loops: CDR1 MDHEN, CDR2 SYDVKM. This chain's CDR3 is CASSLDGQGYQPQHF. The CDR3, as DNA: TGTGCCAGCAGTTTAGATGGCCAGGGCTATCAGCCCCAGCATTTT.

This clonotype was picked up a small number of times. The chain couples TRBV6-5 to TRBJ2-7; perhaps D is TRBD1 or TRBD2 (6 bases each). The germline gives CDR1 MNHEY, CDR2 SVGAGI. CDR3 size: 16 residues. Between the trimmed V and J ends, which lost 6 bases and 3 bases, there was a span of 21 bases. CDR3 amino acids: CASRRFGGQGNYEQYF. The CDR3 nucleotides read TGTGCCAGCAGGCGATTCGGGGGCCAAGGAAACTACGAGCAGTACTTC.

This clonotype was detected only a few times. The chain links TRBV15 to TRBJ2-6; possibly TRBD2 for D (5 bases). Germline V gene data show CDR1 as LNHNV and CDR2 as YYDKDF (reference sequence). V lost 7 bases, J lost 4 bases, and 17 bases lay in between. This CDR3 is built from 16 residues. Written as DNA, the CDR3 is TGTGCCACCACGACGGGGATTGCCTCGGGGGCCAACGTCCTGACTTTC. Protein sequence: CATTTGIASGANVLTF.

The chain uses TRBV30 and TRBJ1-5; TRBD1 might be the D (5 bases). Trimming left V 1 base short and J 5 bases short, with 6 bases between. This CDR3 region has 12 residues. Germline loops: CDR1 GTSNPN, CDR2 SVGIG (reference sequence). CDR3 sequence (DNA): TGTGCCTGGAGTGGGGGGGATCAGCCCCAGCATTTT. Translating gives CAWSGGDQPQHF.

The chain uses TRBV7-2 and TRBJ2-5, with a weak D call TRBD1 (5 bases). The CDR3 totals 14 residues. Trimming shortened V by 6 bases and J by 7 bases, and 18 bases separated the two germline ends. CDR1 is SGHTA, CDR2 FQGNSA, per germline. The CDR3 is CASSSAGLQRTQYF. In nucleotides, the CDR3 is TGTGCCAGCAGTTCCGCAGGGTTGCAAAGGACCCAGTACTTC.

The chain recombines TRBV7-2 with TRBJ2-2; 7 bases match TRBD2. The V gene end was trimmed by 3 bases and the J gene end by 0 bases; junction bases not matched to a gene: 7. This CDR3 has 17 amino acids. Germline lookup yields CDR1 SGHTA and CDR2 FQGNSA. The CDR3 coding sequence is TGTGCCAGCAGCTTGTCGGGGGGAGTACCGAACACCGGGGAGCTGTTTTTT. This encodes CASSLSGGVPNTGELFF.

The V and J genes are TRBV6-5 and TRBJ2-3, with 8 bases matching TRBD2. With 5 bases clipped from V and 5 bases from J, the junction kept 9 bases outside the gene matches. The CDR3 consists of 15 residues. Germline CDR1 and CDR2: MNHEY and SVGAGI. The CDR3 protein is CASSTGGAPGDTQYF. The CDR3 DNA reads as TGTGCCAGCAGTACCGGGGGGGCCCCAGGAGATACGCAGTATTTT.

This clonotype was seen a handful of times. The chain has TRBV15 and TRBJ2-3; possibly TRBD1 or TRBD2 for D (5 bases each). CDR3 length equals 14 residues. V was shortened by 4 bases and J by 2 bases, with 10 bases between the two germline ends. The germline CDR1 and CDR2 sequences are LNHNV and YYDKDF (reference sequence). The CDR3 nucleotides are TGTGCCACCAGCAAGGGACGGGACACAGATACGCAGTATTTT. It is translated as CATSKGRDTDTQYF.

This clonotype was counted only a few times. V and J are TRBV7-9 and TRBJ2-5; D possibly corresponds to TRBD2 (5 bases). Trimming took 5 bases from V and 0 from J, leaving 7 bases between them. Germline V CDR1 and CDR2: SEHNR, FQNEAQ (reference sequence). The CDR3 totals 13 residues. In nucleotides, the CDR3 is TGTGCCAGCAGCAGGACTCACCAAGAGACCCAGTACTTC. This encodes CASSRTHQETQYF.